This T cell receptor beta chain is drawn from a study of OX40 agonist ivuxolimab in advanced cancers. Study-level background: Males comprised around 80% of the group, whose mean age was 60 years (range about 20 to 85). Three patients showed partial responses: one hepatocellular carcinoma and two cutaneous melanoma cases. The eligibility criteria allowed prior anti-PD-1, anti-PD-L1 or anti-CTLA-4 therapy, and approximately 40% had some.

With regard to this clone: What it binds is not known.

Germline loops: CDR1 SGHAT, CDR2 FQNNGV. Trimming removed 5 bases at V and 7 bases at J, with 15 bases between. CDR3 length: 13 amino acids. Repertoires were generated with immunoSEQ multiplex PCR, while TCRdb's copy carries only in-frame clones and drops some. Seen here are over 30,000 clones, less than 85% observed once, and the top ten hold 1.8%. Overall study results and limits: Doses of 0.1 to 3.0 mg/kg were accompanied by clonal expansion of CD4+ and CD8+ blood T cells by week 6.

Specimen: CD4+ or CD8+ T cells sorted from blood, collected in a trial of the OX40 agonist ivuxolimab. The TCR was taken from an adult with an advanced solid tumor such as melanoma, head and neck, liver or kidney cancer. The chain recombines TRBV11-2 with TRBJ2-7, with D perhaps matching TRBD2 (5 bases). The CDR3 protein is CASSLSAAWEQYF. CDR3 nucleotides: TGTGCCAGCAGCCTCTCAGCGGCGTGGGAGCAGTACTTC.